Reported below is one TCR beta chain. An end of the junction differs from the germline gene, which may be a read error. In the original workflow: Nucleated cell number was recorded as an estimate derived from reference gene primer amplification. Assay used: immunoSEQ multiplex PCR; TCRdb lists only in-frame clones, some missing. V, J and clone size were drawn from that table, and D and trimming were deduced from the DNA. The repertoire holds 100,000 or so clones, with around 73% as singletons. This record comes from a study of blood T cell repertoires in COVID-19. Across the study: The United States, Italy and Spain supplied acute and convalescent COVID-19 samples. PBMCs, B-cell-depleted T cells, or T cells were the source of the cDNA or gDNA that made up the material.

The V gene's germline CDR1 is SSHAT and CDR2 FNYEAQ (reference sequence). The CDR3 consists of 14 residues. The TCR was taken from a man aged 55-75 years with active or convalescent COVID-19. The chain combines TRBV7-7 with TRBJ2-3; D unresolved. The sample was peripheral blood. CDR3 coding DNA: TGTGCTAGCAGCTTAGACTCCCAAGCTCTTACGCAGTATTTT. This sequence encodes CASSLDSQALTQYF.